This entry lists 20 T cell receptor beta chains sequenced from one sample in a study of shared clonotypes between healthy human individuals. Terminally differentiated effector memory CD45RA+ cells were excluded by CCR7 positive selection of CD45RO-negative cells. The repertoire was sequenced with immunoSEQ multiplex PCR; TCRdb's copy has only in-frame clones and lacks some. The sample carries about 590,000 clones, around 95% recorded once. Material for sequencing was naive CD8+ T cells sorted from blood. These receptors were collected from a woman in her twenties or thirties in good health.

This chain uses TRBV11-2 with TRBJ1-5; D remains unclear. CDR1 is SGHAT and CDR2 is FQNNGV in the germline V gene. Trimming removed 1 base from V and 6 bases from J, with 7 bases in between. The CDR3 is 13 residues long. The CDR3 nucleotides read TGTGCCAGCAGCTTAGCGGACGGTCAGCCCCAGCATTTT. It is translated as CASSLADGQPQHF.

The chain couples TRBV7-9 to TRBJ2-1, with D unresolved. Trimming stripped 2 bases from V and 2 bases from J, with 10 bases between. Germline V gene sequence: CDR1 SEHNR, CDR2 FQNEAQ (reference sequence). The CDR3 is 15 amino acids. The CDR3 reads CASSLPTDTYNEQFF. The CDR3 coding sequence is TGTGCCAGCAGCTTACCAACAGACACCTACAATGAGCAGTTCTTC.

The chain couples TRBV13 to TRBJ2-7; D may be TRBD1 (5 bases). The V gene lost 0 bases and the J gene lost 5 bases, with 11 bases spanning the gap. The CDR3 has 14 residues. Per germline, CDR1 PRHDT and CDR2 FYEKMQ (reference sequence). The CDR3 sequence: CASSLGGPRDEQYF. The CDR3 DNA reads TGTGCCAGCAGCTTAGGAGGCCCCAGGGACGAGCAGTACTTC.

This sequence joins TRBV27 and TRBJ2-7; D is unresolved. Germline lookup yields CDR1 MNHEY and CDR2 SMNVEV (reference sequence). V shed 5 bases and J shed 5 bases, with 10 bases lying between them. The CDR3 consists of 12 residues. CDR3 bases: TGTGCCAGCAGTAATCTAGGGCACGAGCAGTACTTC. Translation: CASSNLGHEQYF.

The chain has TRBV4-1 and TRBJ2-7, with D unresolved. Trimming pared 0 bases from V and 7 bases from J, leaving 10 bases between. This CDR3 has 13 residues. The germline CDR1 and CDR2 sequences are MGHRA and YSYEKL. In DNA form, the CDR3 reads TGCGCCAGCAGCCAAGATGTTGGGGTTGAGCAGTACTTC. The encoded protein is CASSQDVGVEQYF.

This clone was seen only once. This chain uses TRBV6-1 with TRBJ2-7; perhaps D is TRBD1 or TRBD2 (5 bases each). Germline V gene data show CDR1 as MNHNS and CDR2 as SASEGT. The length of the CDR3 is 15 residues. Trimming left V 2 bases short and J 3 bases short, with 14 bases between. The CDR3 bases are TGTGCCAGCAGTGAATATCGGGGCCCTAACTACGAGCAGTACTTC. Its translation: CASSEYRGPNYEQYF.

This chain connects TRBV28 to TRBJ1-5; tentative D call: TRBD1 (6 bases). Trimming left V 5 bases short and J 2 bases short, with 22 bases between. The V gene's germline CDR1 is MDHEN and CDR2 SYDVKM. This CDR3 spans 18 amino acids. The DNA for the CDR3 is TGTGCCAGCAGTGAGTTTGGCAGGGGAGTTTCTGGCAATCAGCCCCAGCATTTT. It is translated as CASSEFGRGVSGNQPQHF.

CDR3 bases: TGTGCCAGCACTCCGTCGGGATCACCCCTCCACTTT. As protein: CASTPSGSPLHF. The rearrangement joins TRBV28 to TRBJ1-6; D unresolved. Germline assignment: CDR1 MDHEN and CDR2 SYDVKM. Trimming removed 7 bases from V and 10 bases from J, with 11 bases in between. The CDR3 has 12 amino acids.

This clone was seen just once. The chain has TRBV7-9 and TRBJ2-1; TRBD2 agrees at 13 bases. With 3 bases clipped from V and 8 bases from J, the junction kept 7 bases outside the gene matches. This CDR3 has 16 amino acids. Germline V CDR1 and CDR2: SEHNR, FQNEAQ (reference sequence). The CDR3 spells CASSFGRTSGRHEQFF. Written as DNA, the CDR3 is TGTGCCAGCAGCTTTGGCAGGACTAGCGGGAGACATGAGCAGTTCTTC. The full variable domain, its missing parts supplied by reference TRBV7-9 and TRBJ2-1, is DTGVSQNPRHKITKRGQNVTFRCDPISEHNRLYWYRQTLGQGPEFLTYFQNEAQLEKSRLLSDRFSAERPKGSFSTLEIQRTEQGDSAMYLCASSFGRTSGRHEQFFGPGTRLTVL.

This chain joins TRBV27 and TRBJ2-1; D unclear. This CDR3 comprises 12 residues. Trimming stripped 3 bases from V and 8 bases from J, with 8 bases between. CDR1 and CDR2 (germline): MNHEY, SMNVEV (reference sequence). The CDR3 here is CASSFREDEQFF. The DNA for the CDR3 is TGTGCCAGCAGTTTTCGAGAAGATGAGCAGTTCTTC.

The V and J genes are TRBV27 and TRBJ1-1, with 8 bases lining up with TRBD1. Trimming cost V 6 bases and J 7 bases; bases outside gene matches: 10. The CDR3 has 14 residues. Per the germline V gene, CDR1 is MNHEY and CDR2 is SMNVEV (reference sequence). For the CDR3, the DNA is TGTGCCAGCAGACCCTTCGGACAGGGAGGTGAAGCTTTCTTT. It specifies CASRPFGQGGEAFF.

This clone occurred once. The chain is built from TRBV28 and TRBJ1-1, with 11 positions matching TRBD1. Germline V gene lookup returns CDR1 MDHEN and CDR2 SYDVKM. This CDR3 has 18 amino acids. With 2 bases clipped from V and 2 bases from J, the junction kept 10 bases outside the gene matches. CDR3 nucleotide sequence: TGTGCCAGCAGTTTACGATCGGGACAGGGGGTAGTTAACACTGAAGCTTTCTTT. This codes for CASSLRSGQGVVNTEAFF.

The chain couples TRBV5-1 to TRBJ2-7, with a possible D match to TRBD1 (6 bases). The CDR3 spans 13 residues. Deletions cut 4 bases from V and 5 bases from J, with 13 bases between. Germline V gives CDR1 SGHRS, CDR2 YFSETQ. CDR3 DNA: TGCGCCAGCAGCCCACAGGGTCCCCACGAGCAGTACTTC. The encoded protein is CASSPQGPHEQYF.

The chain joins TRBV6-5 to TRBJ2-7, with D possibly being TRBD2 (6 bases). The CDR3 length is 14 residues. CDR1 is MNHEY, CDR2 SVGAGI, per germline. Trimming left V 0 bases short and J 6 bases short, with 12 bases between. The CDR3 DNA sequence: TGTGCCAGCAGTTACTCGCCGTGGAGGGGCGAGCAGTACTTC. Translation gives CASSYSPWRGEQYF.

CDR3 region: CASSFAQGARDEQYF. The CDR3 DNA reads as TGTGCCAGCAGCTTTGCCCAGGGGGCGCGCGACGAGCAGTACTTC. This chain connects TRBV7-9 to TRBJ2-7; TRBD1 aligns across 8 bases. The CDR3 consists of 15 residues. Germline CDR1 is SEHNR and CDR2 is FQNEAQ (reference sequence). V was clipped by 3 bases and J by 5 bases; unmatched bases: 9.

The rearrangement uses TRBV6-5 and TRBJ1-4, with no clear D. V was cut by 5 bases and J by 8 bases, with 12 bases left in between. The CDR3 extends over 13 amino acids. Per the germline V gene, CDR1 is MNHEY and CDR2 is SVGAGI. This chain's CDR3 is CASSQTTGEKLFF. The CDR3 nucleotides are TGTGCCAGCAGTCAAACAACCGGGGAAAAACTGTTTTTT.

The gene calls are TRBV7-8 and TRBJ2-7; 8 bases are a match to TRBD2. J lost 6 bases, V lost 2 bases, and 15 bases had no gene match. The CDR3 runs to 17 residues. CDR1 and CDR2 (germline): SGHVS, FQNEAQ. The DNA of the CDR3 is TGTGCCAGCAGCTTATGGAGGACTAGCCAGCTCCCGACCGAGCAGTACTTC. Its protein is CASSLWRTSQLPTEQYF.

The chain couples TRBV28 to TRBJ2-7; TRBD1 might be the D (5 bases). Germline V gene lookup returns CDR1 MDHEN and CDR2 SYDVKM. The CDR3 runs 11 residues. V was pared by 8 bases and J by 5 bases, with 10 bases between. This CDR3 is CASGAGNEQYF. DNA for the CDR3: TGTGCCAGCGGGGCAGGGAACGAGCAGTACTTC.

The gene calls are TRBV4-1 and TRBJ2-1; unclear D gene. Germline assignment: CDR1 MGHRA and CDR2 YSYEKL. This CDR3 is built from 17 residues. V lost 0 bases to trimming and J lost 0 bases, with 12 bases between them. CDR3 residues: CASSQERWGSSYNEQFF. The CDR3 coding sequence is TGCGCCAGCAGCCAAGAGAGGTGGGGAAGCTCCTACAATGAGCAGTTCTTC.

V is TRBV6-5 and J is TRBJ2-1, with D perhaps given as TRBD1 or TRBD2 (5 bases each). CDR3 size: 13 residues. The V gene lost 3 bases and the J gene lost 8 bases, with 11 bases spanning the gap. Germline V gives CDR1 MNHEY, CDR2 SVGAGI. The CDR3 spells CASSYPGTYEQFF. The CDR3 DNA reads TGTGCCAGCAGTTATCCCGGGACCTATGAGCAGTTCTTC.